This TCR beta chain was retrieved from a study of T cells after yellow fever vaccination (dated by TCRdb to about 2019). As for the study more broadly: Libraries from fractions with low cell numbers were prepared with the SMART-Seq v4 Ultra Low Input RNA kit. To follow T-cell clones before and after both primary and booster YFV17D yellow fever vaccination, bulk TCR alpha and beta repertoires underwent longitudinal sequencing. Two healthy male donors, one aged 18 to 29 and one aged 30 to 40 years, were included in the cohort. Blood was drawn at multiple timepoints before and after primary and secondary immunization, with bulk PBMC replicates and cell subsets isolated. Findings and caveats that apply to the study as a whole: Most clones expanded after primary vaccination (almost 98% of CD4 and around nine tenths of CD8) were re-detected after the booster, suggesting that broad memory maintenance occurred. Because only a couple of donors were included in the study, the extent to which the findings can be generalized is limited. Computational filtering was required because FACS-sorted repertoires could contain abundant contaminating clonotypes from the bulk population. A small share of clonotypes occurred in both CD4 and CD8 compartments, likely arising from convergent recombination. The secondary T-cell response was found to be weaker but faster than the primary response, with a peak reached on day 5 rather than on day 15.

As for this clonotype: No cognate antigen has been identified for it. Per-base quality was not reported, and no clone a single base away is much larger than it.

V and J lose 7 bases and 9 bases, and a span of 19 bases separates them. CDR1 and CDR2 are drawn from the germline V gene: MNHEY, SVGEGT. The CDR3, from cysteine to phenylalanine, totals 14 residues. The only DNA kept is the CDR3, 42 bases in frame from the first base. TCR cDNA was synthesized by 5'RACE template switching, through which a universal primer site and unique molecular identifiers were introduced. Priming of cDNA synthesis was performed from both the TCR alpha and TCR beta constant segments. Library amplification involved two PCR steps, and the second step added sample barcodes and sequencing adapters. Sequencing of libraries was performed on Illumina HiSeq 2500 (2x100 bp) or NovaSeq (2x150 bp). The original methods were these. MIGEC handled demultiplexing of reads and collapsing into UMI consensus sequences, while MiXCR performed V(D)J alignment. Vaccine-responding clonotypes were defined with edgeR using replicate PBMC samples, requiring FDR below 0.01 and a log2 fold change above 5 up to day 15. Bulk clonotypes were assigned CD4 or CD8 identity according to which sequenced CD4 or CD8 repertoire held them at higher abundance. TCRdb ran its own pipeline on the public reads, namely fastp trimming at Q25 and MiXCR clone calling, and kept in-frame beta chains. Identical CDR3 proteins give one entry, which carries the most common genes and DNA. Here the V and J calls rest on TCRdb's processing, not on the authors' analysis. Present in this sample are around 530,000 distinct CDR3 sequences, about a sixth of which were seen just once. The ten largest make up 17% of the sample.

The intended sense of this specimen's treatment or condition label: live attenuated yellow fever vaccine strain. At every blood-draw timepoint, two biological replicates of bulk PBMCs were collected. PBMCs were isolated from peripheral blood using a standard Ficoll-Paque protocol. TriZol was used to extract RNA from bulk PBMCs, CD4 and CD8 fractions, and dextramer-positive and dextramer-negative fractions. The sample in question was PBMCs, obtained less than 6 days after the first yellow fever vaccination. The rearranged segments are TRBV6-2 or TRBV6-3 and TRBJ2-1; matching of 5 bases hints at TRBD1 as the D gene. The TCR sequence derives from a man between 18 and 29 years old who received the YFV17D yellow fever vaccine. The CDR3 in this case is CASNIGDFFREQFF. The sequence in DNA is TGTGCCAGCAATATAGGGGATTTCTTTCGTGAGCAGTTCTTC.